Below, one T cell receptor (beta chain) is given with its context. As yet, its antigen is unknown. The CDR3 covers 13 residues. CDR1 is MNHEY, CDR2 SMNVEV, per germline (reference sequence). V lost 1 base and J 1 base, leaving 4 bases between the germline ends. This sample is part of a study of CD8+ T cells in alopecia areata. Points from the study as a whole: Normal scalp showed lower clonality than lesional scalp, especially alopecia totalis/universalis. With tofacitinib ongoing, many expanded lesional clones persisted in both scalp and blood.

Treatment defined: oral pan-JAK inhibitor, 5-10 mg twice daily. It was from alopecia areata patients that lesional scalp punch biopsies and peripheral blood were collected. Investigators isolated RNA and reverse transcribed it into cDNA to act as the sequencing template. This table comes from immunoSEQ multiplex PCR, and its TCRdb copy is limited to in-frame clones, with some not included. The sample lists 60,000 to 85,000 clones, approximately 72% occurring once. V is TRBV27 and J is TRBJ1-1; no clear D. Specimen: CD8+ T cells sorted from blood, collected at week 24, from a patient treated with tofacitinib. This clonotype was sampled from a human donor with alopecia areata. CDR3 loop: CASSLYWNTEAFF. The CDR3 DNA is TGTGCCAGCAGTTTATATTGGAACACTGAAGCTTTCTTT.